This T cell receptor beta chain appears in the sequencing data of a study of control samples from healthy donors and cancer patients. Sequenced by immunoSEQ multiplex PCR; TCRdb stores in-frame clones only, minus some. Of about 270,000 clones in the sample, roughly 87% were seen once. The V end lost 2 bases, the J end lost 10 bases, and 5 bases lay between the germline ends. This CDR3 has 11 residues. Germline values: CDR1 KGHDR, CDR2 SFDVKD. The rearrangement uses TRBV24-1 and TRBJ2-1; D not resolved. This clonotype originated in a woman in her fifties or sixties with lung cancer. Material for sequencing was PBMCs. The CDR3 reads CATSDSKEQFF. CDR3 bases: TGTGCCACCAGTGATTCAAAGGAGCAGTTCTTC.